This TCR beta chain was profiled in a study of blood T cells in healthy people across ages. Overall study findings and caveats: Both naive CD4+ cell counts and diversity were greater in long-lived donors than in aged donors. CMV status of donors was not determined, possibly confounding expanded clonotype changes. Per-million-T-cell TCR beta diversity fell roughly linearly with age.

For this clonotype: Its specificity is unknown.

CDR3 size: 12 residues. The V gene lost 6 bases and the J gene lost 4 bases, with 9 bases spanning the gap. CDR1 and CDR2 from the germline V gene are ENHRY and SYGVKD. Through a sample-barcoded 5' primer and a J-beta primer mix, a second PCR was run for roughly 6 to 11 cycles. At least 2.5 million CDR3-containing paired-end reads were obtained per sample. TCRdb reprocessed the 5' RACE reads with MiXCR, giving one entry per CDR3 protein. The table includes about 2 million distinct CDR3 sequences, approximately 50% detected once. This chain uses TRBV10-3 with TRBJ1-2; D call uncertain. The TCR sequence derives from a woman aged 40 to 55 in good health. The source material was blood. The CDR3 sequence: CAIRERSYGYTF. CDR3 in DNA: TGTGCCATCAGGGAGAGGAGCTATGGCTACACCTTC.